This TCR beta chain is drawn from a study of shared clonotypes between healthy human individuals. Study overall: Each donor's CD8 memory used one plate, CD8 naive two, each CD4 subset three. General study results and limits: Naive subsets tended to show greater estimated richness than memory subsets.

Naive CD8 cells were CD45RO-negative, positively selected for CCR7, excluding terminally differentiated effector memory CD45RA+ cells. Concerning this clone itself: Its antigen is as yet unknown.

The V gene's germline CDR1 is SGHNT and CDR2 YYREEE (reference sequence). This CDR3 contains 13 residues. V was trimmed by 3 bases and J by 6 bases, leaving 10 bases between them. The repertoire was sequenced with immunoSEQ multiplex PCR; TCRdb's copy has only in-frame clones and lacks some. The repertoire has just over 2,000,000 clones, roughly 94% of them found once; the top ten carry about 1.1%. Sequenced material: naive CD8+ T cells sorted from blood. The sequence was collected from a man aged 18 to 30 in good health. The rearrangement joins TRBV5-4 to TRBJ2-1; tentative D call: TRBD2 (6 bases). The CDR3 sequence: CASSWGGLNEQFF. CDR3 bases: TGTGCCAGCAGCTGGGGAGGACTCAATGAGCAGTTCTTC.